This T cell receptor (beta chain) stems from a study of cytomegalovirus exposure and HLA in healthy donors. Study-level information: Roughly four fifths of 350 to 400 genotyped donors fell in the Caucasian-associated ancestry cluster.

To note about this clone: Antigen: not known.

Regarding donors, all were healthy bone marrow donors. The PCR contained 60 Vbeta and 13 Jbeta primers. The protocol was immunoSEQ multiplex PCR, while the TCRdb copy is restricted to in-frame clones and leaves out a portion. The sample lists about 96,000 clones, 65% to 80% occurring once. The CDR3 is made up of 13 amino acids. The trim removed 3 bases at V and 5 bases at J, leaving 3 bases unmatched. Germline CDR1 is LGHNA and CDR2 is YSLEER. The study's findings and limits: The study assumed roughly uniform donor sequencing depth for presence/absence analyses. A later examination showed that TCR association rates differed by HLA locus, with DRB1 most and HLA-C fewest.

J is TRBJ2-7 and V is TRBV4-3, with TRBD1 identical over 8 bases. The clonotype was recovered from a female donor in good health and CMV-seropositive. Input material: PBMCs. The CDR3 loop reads CASSQRQGNEQYF. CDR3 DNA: TGCGCCAGCAGCCAGAGACAGGGGAACGAGCAGTACTTC.